The 22 T cell receptor beta chains below were found in one sample sequenced in a study of blood T cell repertoires in COVID-19. Clones were sequenced by immunoSEQ multiplex PCR, and TCRdb holds only the in-frame ones, with some missing. The sample holds under 75,000 clones, 88% seen once. The specimen sequenced was peripheral blood. These receptors came from a woman older than 75 with active COVID-19.

A few counts support this clone. The chain has TRBV6-2 or TRBV6-3 and TRBJ2-7; 10 nucleotides line up with TRBD2. The CDR3 spans 15 residues. From germline, CDR1 is MNHEY and CDR2 SVGEGT. V was clipped by 2 bases and J by 6 bases; unmatched bases: 7. CDR3 residues: CASSYRLAGGAEQYF. The CDR3 bases are TGTGCCAGCAGTTACAGACTAGCGGGTGGCGCCGAGCAGTACTTC.

The chain employs TRBV29-1 and TRBJ1-1; TRBD1 agrees at 9 bases. This CDR3 has 14 amino acids. The V and J ends lost 7 bases and 4 bases, in that order; junction bases with no gene match: 10. Germline CDR1 reads SQVTM; CDR2 reads ANQGSEA. The chain's CDR3 is CSGEPRDRATEAFF. The DNA of the CDR3 is TGCAGCGGGGAGCCCCGGGACAGGGCCACTGAAGCTTTCTTT.

This chain uses TRBV19 with TRBJ2-2; no firm D call. V lost 1 base to trimming and J lost 3 bases, with 9 bases between them. Per germline, CDR1 LNHDA and CDR2 SQIVND (reference sequence). This CDR3 region has 15 residues. CDR3 in DNA: TGTGCCAGTAGTATAGGCGGAATGTACACCGGGGAGCTGTTTTTT. This codes for CASSIGGMYTGELFF.

A remark on this clone: The junction differs from germline at one of its ends, possibly a read error. V is TRBV28 and J is TRBJ1-2, with 9 bases matching TRBD1. Germline V lookup: CDR1 MDHEN, CDR2 SYDVKM. The CDR3 is made up of 13 amino acids. The CDR3 region has the DNA TGTGCCGGCAGCCCGGGACAGGGTAACGGCTACACCTTC. Amino acids: CAGSPGQGNGYTF.

CDR3 loop: CASSLSLVGAHLYEQYF. CDR3 in DNA: TGTGCCAGCAGCTTAAGCTTGGTGGGGGCCCATCTCTACGAGCAGTACTTC. The rearrangement links TRBV7-9 to TRBJ2-7; perhaps TRBD1 as D (6 bases). Germline V lookup: CDR1 SEHNR, CDR2 FQNEAQ (reference sequence). V lost 2 bases to trimming and J lost 3 bases, with 20 bases between them. CDR3 size: 17 residues.

The genes are TRBV4-3 and TRBJ1-2; 7 bases are shared with TRBD1. CDR3 size: 13 residues. CDR1 LGHNA and CDR2 YSLEER come from the germline V gene. J gave up 4 bases and V 4 bases, and 3 bases lay outside the gene matches. The DNA for the CDR3 is TGCGCCAGCAGCCGAGGGGACAGCTATGGCTACACCTTC. It codes for CASSRGDSYGYTF.

The chain uses TRBV7-3 and TRBJ2-5; maybe TRBD2 (5 bases). Trimming removed 5 bases at V and 1 base at J, with 8 bases between. Germline-derived CDR1 and CDR2 are SGHTA and FQGTGA. CDR3 length equals 13 residues. The CDR3 DNA is TGTGCCAGCAGCCGGGGTTCCCAAGAGACCCAGTACTTC. Translating it yields CASSRGSQETQYF.

The gene calls are TRBV5-1 and TRBJ2-7; 11 nucleotides line up with TRBD2. This CDR3 has 13 residues. V dropped 3 bases and J dropped 6; count of bases not matched to a gene: 2. Per germline, CDR1 SGHRS and CDR2 YFSETQ. The chain's CDR3 is CASSSLAGVEQYF. DNA for the CDR3: TGCGCCAGCAGCTCACTAGCGGGGGTCGAGCAGTACTTC.

The gene calls are TRBV2 and TRBJ1-1; D is undetermined. CDR3 size: 12 residues. V gave up 2 bases and J gave up 10 bases, with 11 bases separating them. Germline V CDR1 and CDR2: SNHLY, FYNNEI. In nucleotides, the CDR3 is TGTGCCAGCAGTGAAACCGGGTTAGGAGCTTTCTTT. This gives the protein CASSETGLGAFF.

The chain couples TRBV4-3 to TRBJ2-5, with D hard to call. From germline, CDR1 is LGHNA and CDR2 YSLEER. The CDR3 contains 14 residues. The V end lost 0 bases, the J end lost 5 bases, and 10 bases lay between the germline ends. For the CDR3, the DNA is TGCGCCAGCAGCCAAGATCTGGGCCGGGAGACCCAGTACTTC. This translates into CASSQDLGRETQYF.

The chain recombines TRBV20-1 with TRBJ2-7; 10 bases line up with TRBD2. The V and J ends lost 3 bases and 3 bases, in that order; junction bases with no gene match: 5. Germline loops: CDR1 DFQATT, CDR2 SNEGSKA (reference sequence). The length of the CDR3 is 14 residues. This CDR3 is CSASSGGHSYEQYF. In nucleotides, the CDR3 is TGCAGTGCTAGTAGCGGGGGGCATAGCTACGAGCAGTACTTC.

As DNA, the CDR3 is TGTGCCAGCAGCTCCGCGACAGGGAATACTGAAGCTTTCTTT. It is translated as CASSSATGNTEAFF. The rearrangement joins TRBV7-2 to TRBJ1-1; 7 bases map to TRBD1. The CDR3 sequence is 14 residues long. Germline V gene data show CDR1 as SGHTA and CDR2 as FQGNSA. The trim removed 4 bases at V and 5 bases at J, leaving 7 bases unmatched.

J is TRBJ1-4 and V is TRBV29-1, with a tentative D call TRBD1 (6 bases). V was cut by 7 bases and J by 8 bases, with 14 bases left in between. CDR1 SQVTM and CDR2 ANQGSEA come from the germline V gene. The CDR3 extends over 12 amino acids. The CDR3 DNA follows: TGCAGCGCTTTGGACAGCCGGGAAAAACTGTTTTTT. Protein product: CSALDSREKLFF.

V is TRBV9 and J is TRBJ2-3; D remains ambiguous. The V and J ends lost 4 bases and 4 bases respectively, with 7 bases between them. This CDR3 region has 12 residues. Germline V gene lookup returns CDR1 SGDLS and CDR2 YYNGEE. The CDR3 sequence is CASSLSPDTQYF. DNA for the CDR3: TGTGCCAGCAGCCTCTCCCCAGATACGCAGTATTTT.

CDR3 in amino acids: CASSTGTGGTQPQHF. CDR3 nucleotide sequence: TGTGCCAGCAGTACCGGGACAGGGGGAACTCAGCCCCAGCATTTT. This rearrangement joins TRBV6-2 or TRBV6-3 to TRBJ1-5, with TRBD1 matching 11 bases. J lost 6 bases, V lost 5 bases, and 6 bases had no gene match. The CDR3 is made up of 15 amino acids. CDR1 MNHEY and CDR2 SVGEGT come from the germline V gene.

The CDR3 DNA reads as TGTGCCAGCAGCAGTGAGGCTGACGAAAAACTGTTTTTT. It yields the protein CASSSEADEKLFF. The chain has TRBV6-5 and TRBJ1-4; D is uncertain. There are 13 residues in the CDR3. Germline V gene lookup returns CDR1 MNHEY and CDR2 SVGAGI. The V end lost 6 bases, the J end lost 8 bases, and 13 bases lay between the germline ends.

The chain uses TRBV27 and TRBJ2-1; 7 bases agree with TRBD1. V gave up 2 bases and J gave up 8 bases; unmatched junction bases: 9. Germline CDR1 MNHEY, CDR2 SMNVEV (reference sequence). The CDR3 contains 15 residues. The CDR3 region has the DNA TGTGCCAGCAGTTTAAGGGACAGTAGGGTCTATGAGCAGTTCTTC. As protein: CASSLRDSRVYEQFF.

This chain links TRBV3-1 (or the pseudogene TRBV3-2) with TRBJ2-7; 9 bases agree with TRBD1. The ends lost 3 bases at V and 0 bases at J; junction bases unmatched: 3. The CDR3 is 15 residues long. CDR1 is LGHDT, CDR2 YNNKEL, per germline (reference sequence). The chain's CDR3 is CASSQKTGGSYEQYF. CDR3 in DNA: TGTGCCAGCAGCCAGAAGACAGGGGGCTCCTACGAGCAGTACTTC.

CDR3 sequence: CASSLVGGAEAVMGEAFF. In nucleotides, the CDR3 is TGTGCCAGCAGCTTGGTGGGGGGAGCCGAGGCAGTAATGGGTGAAGCTTTCTTT. V gene TRBV5-6 combines with J gene TRBJ1-1; weak D call: TRBD1 (5 bases). This CDR3 spans 18 amino acids. The germline gives CDR1 SGHDT, CDR2 YYEEEE. V was clipped by 0 bases and J by 7 bases, with 25 bases between them. Filled out from reference TRBV5-6 and TRBJ1-1, the complete variable domain reads DAGVTQSPTHLIKTRGQQVTLRCSPKSGHDTVSWYQQALGQGPQFIFQYYEEEERQRGNFPDRFSGHQFPNYSSELNVNALLLGDSALYLCASSLVGGAEAVMGEAFFGQGTRLTVV.

The rearrangement uses TRBV5-4 and TRBJ2-7; TRBD2 matches at 11 bases. The CDR3 contains 14 residues. The junction had 9 bases not matched to a gene; V was cut back by 7 bases and J by 6 bases. The germline V gene has CDR1 SGHNT and CDR2 YYREEE (reference sequence). DNA of the CDR3: TGTGCCAGCCGGACGGGACTAGCGGCGTCCGAGCAGTACTTC. This translates into CASRTGLAASEQYF.

This clone was counted between two and nine times. The chain combines TRBV28 with TRBJ1-6, with TRBD1 as a possible D gene (6 bases). Germline loops: CDR1 MDHEN, CDR2 SYDVKM. The CDR3 totals 16 residues. V lost 6 bases and J 6 bases, leaving 18 bases between the germline ends. The CDR3 DNA sequence: TGTGCCAGCAGCCTCCCCGGGGGGGCAGGTAATTCACCCCTCCACTTT. Translation gives CASSLPGGAGNSPLHF. Supplemented by reference TRBV28 and TRBJ1-6, the full variable domain reads DVKVTQSSRYLVKRTGEKVFLECVQDMDHENMFWYRQDPGLGLRLIYFSYDVKMKEKGDIPEGYSVSREKKERFSLILESASTNQTSMYLCASSLPGGAGNSPLHFGNGTRLTVT.

The gene calls are TRBV7-9 and TRBJ2-1; D ambiguous. The CDR3 totals 13 residues. Germline V gene lookup returns CDR1 SEHNR and CDR2 FQNEAQ (reference sequence). The V gene lost 0 bases and the J gene lost 4 bases, with 4 bases spanning the gap. As DNA, the CDR3 is TGTGCCAGCAGCTTAGCCAGTTACAATGAGCAGTTCTTC. It yields the protein CASSLASYNEQFF.